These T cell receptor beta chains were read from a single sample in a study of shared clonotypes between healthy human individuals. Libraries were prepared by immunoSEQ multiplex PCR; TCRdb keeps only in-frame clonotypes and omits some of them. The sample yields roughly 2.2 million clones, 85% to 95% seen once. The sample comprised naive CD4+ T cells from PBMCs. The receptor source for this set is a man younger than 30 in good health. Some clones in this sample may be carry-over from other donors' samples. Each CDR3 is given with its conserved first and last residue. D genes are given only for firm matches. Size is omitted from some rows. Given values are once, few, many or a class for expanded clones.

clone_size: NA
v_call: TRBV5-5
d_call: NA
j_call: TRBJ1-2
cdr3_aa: CASSLAAPEYGYTF
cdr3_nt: TGTGCCAGCAGCTTGGCCGCGCCAGAGTATGGCTACACCTTC

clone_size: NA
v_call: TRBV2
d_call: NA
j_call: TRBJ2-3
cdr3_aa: CASSDLSGAPTDTQYF
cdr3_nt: TGTGCCAGCAGTGATTTGTCGGGGGCTCCAACAGATACGCAGTATTTT

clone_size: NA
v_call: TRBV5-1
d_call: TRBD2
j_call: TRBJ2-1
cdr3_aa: CASSFSTSGSYNEQFF
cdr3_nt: TGCGCCAGCAGCTTTTCGACTAGCGGTTCCTACAATGAGCAGTTCTTC

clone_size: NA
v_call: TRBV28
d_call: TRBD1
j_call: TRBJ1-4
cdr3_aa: CASSTTGTVNEKLFF
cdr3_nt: TGTGCCAGCAGTACGACCGGGACAGTTAATGAAAAACTGTTTTTT

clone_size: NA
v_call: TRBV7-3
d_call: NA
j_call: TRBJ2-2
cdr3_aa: CASSLTGVGELFF
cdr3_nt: TGTGCCAGCAGCTTAACTGGGGTCGGGGAGCTGTTTTTT

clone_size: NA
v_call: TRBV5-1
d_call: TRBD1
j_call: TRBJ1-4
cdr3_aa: CASSGGQGKDEKLFF
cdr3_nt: TGCGCCAGCAGCGGTGGACAGGGGAAAGATGAAAAACTGTTTTTT

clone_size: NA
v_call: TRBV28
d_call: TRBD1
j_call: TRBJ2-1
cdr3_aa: CASTYGGTGSYNEQFF
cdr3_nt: TGTGCCAGCACCTATGGGGGGACAGGCTCATACAATGAGCAGTTCTTC

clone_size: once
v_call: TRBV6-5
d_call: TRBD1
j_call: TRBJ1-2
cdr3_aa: CASSRDRGVGGYTF
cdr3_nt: TGTGCCAGCAGTAGGGACAGGGGAGTCGGTGGCTACACCTTC

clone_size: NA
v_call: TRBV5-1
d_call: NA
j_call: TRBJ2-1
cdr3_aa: CASSLHRASYNEQFF
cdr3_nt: TGCGCCAGCAGCTTGCACAGGGCGTCCTACAATGAGCAGTTCTTC

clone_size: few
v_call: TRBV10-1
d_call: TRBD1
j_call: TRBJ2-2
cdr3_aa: CASSGTGTGELFF
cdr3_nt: TGCGCCAGCAGTGGGACAGGGACCGGGGAGCTGTTTTTT

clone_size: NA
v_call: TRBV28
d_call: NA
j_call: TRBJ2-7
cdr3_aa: CASSLSPGTPPSYEQYF
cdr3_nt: TGTGCCAGCAGTTTATCACCCGGGACCCCACCTTCCTACGAGCAGTACTTC

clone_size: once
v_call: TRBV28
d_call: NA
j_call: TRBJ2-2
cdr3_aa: CASMSGPTGELFF
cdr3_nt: TGTGCCAGCATGTCAGGACCCACCGGGGAGCTGTTTTTT

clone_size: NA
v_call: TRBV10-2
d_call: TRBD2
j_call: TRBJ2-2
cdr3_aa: CASRTSGANTGELFF
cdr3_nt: TGCGCCAGTCGGACTAGCGGAGCGAACACCGGGGAGCTGTTTTTT

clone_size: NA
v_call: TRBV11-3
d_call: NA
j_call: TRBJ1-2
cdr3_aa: CASSFGSAGTFNYGYTF
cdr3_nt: TGTGCCAGCAGCTTCGGTTCCGCGGGAACCTTTAACTATGGCTACACCTTC

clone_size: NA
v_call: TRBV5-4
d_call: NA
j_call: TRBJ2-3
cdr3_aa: CASSLSRSTDTQYF
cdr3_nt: TGTGCCAGCAGCTTGTCACGTTCCACAGATACGCAGTATTTT

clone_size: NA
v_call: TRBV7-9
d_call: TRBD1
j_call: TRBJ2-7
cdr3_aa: CASRDREYEQYF
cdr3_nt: TGTGCCAGCCGGGACAGGGAATACGAGCAGTACTTC

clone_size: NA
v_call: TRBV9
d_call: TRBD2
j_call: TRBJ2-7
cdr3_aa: CASSPVGSGGEQYF
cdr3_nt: TGTGCCAGCAGCCCCGTAGGTAGCGGGGGCGAGCAGTACTTC

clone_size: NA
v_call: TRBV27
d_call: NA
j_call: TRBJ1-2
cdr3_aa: CASTPLRGGVNYGYTF
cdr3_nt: TGTGCCAGCACCCCCCTCCGAGGGGGGGTGAACTATGGCTACACCTTC

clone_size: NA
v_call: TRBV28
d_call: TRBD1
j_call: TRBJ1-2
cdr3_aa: CASSGDRGPNYGYTF
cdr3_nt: TGTGCCAGCAGCGGAGACAGGGGTCCTAACTATGGCTACACCTTC

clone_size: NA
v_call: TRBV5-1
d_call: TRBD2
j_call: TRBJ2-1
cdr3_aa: CASSFSTSVNEQFF
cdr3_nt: TGCGCCAGCAGCTTCTCGACTAGCGTCAATGAGCAGTTCTTC

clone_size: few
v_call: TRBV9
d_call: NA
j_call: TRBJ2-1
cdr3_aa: CASSVEVRVLEQFF
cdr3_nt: TGTGCCAGCAGCGTAGAGGTCAGGGTACTTGAGCAGTTCTTC

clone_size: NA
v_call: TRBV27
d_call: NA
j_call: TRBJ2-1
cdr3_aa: CASSLSFQSSYNEQFF
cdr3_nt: TGTGCCAGCAGTTTATCGTTTCAGAGCTCCTACAATGAGCAGTTCTTC

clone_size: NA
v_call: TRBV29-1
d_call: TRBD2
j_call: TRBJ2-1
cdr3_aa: CSVGLRTSGSEQFF
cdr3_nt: TGCAGCGTTGGCCTTAGGACTAGCGGGAGCGAGCAGTTCTTC

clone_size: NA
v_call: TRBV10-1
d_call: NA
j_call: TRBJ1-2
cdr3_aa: CARGSSGRGVISVSSNYGYTF
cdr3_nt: TGCGCCAGGGGGTCCAGTGGGAGGGGCGTCATCAGTGTATCAAGTAACTATGGCTACACCTTC